The TCR beta chain under discussion was sequenced for a study of blood T cells in healthy people across ages. Overall study results and limits: The study lacked donor CMV status, which possibly confounded expanded clonotype changes. Roughly linearly, TCR beta diversity per million T cells fell as age increased.

There are a few counts of this clonotype. Its antigen is not known. There are 17 residues in the CDR3. V shed 3 bases and J shed 8 bases, with 25 bases lying between them. CDR1 MDHEN and CDR2 SYDVKM come from the germline V gene. Sample-barcoded 5' priming and a J-beta primer mix drove a second PCR of about 6 to 12 cycles. TCRdb passed the 5' RACE reads through MiXCR, listing each CDR3 protein once. The sample includes about 290,000 distinct CDR3 sequences, roughly a quarter seen only once; the top ten take roughly 28%. The chain has TRBV28 and TRBJ1-2, with a possible D match to TRBD1 (6 bases). The sample was blood. This sequence originates from a woman in her sixties or seventies in good health. CDR3 amino acids: CASSLPSAGGSLVGYTF. The CDR3 DNA is TGTGCCAGCAGTTTGCCCTCAGCCGGGGGCTCTTTAGTGGGCTACACCTTC.